This passage covers 21 T cell receptor beta chains from one sample sequenced in a study of blood T cell repertoires in COVID-19. Measured with immunoSEQ multiplex PCR; TCRdb has only the in-frame clones, and not every one. Seen here are some 130,000 clones, roughly 91% observed once, and the top ten hold approximately 4.3%. The sequencing input was peripheral blood. These receptors were obtained from a man in his 60s with COVID-19, enrolled during active disease.

The V call is TRBV10-3, the J call TRBJ1-2; unclear D gene. Germline values: CDR1 ENHRY, CDR2 SYGVKD. The CDR3 runs to 13 residues. V shed 0 bases and J shed 4 bases, with 6 bases lying between them. Here the CDR3 reads CAISESGGYGYTF. CDR3 nucleotides: TGTGCCATCAGTGAGTCTGGCGGCTATGGCTACACCTTC.

This sequence joins TRBV6-1 and TRBJ2-1; 9 bases are a match to TRBD1. The CDR3 is made up of 16 amino acids. Germline V lookup: CDR1 MNHNS, CDR2 SASEGT. V trimming: 3 bases; J trimming: 2 bases; junction bases outside the gene matches: 5. The DNA of the CDR3 is TGTGCCAGCAGTGAGGGACAGGGAAGCGCCTACAATGAGCAGTTCTTC. This gives the protein CASSEGQGSAYNEQFF.

The rearrangement joins TRBV12-3 or TRBV12-4 to TRBJ1-3, with 7 bases aligning to TRBD1. J lost 8 bases, V lost 3 bases, and 4 bases had no gene match. This CDR3 contains 13 residues. The CDR3 DNA reads as TGTGCCAGCAGTTTCCCAGGGACAGACACCATATATTTT. Its protein product is CASSFPGTDTIYF.

The chain combines TRBV5-1 with TRBJ1-6; 10 positions match TRBD1. Trimming at V came to 5 bases and at J to 10 bases, leaving 6 bases not matched to a gene. Germline CDR1 and CDR2: SGHRS and YFSETQ. This CDR3 is 14 amino acids long. In DNA form, the CDR3 reads TGCGCCAGCAGTCGACAGGGGGCGGGATCACCCCTCCACTTT. Amino acid sequence: CASSRQGAGSPLHF.

The rearrangement uses TRBV7-3 and TRBJ2-1, with D possibly being TRBD1 (5 bases). Trimming stripped 4 bases from V and 6 bases from J, with 7 bases between. The CDR3 loop spans 12 amino acids. Germline V lookup: CDR1 SGHTA, CDR2 FQGTGA. The CDR3: CASSSQGNEQFF. The CDR3 DNA is TGTGCCAGCAGCTCGCAGGGCAATGAGCAGTTCTTC.

The chain employs TRBV23-1 and TRBJ2-7; TRBD1 is a possible D gene (6 bases). TRBV23-1 is reported as an ORF; its role is uncertain. The CDR3 is 10 amino acids. Deletions cut 4 bases from V and 11 bases from J, with 9 bases between. CDR3 sequence (DNA): TGCGCCAGCAGTCGGACAGTGAAGTACTTC. Translation gives CASSRTVKYF.

This chain joins TRBV7-2 and TRBJ1-6; no definite D call. CDR1 SGHTA and CDR2 FQGNSA come from the germline V gene. The CDR3 is 14 amino acids. Trimming left V 5 bases short and J 3 bases short, with 8 bases between. The CDR3 is CASSLEYYNSPLHF. CDR3 nucleotides: TGTGCCAGCAGCCTCGAGTACTATAATTCACCCCTCCACTTT.

The CDR3 sequence is CAIGPSGGPNTGELFF. CDR3 DNA sequence: TGTGCCATCGGGCCTAGCGGGGGCCCCAACACCGGGGAGCTGTTTTTT. The V and J genes are TRBV10-3 and TRBJ2-2; 10 bases line up with TRBD2. Germline-derived CDR1 and CDR2 are ENHRY and SYGVKD. The CDR3 is made up of 16 amino acids. V was pared by 8 bases and J by 2 bases, with 8 bases of the junction left unmatched.

The chain joins TRBV12-5 to TRBJ2-3; the D gene is possibly TRBD1 (5 bases). The CDR3 has 14 amino acids. Trimming stripped 5 bases from V and 2 bases from J, with 11 bases between. From germline, CDR1 is LGHNT and CDR2 FRNRAP. The chain's CDR3 is CASGPGYPTDTQYF. In DNA, the CDR3 is TGTGCTAGTGGTCCAGGGTACCCCACAGATACGCAGTATTTT.

The chain is built from TRBV11-2 and TRBJ2-4, with 8 positions matching TRBD1. The CDR3 is 14 amino acids. Per the germline V gene, CDR1 is SGHAT and CDR2 is FQNNGV. J was trimmed by 5 bases and V by 5 bases; bases with no gene match: 5. CDR3 amino acids: CASSLQGGENIQYF. The CDR3 DNA is TGTGCCAGCAGCCTACAGGGGGGAGAAAACATTCAGTACTTC.

The V and J genes are TRBV18 and TRBJ2-1; D perhaps matches TRBD1 (6 bases). The CDR3 consists of 14 residues. Germline V lookup: CDR1 KGHSH, CDR2 LQKENI. Between the trimmed V and J ends, which lost 1 base and 6 bases, there was a span of 10 bases. CDR3 region: CASSPQVGANEQFF. In DNA, the CDR3 is TGTGCCAGCTCACCACAGGTGGGGGCCAATGAGCAGTTCTTC.

The V call is TRBV7-7, the J call TRBJ2-5; 9 nucleotides agree with TRBD1. The V and J ends lost 3 bases and 5 bases, in that order; junction bases with no gene match: 7. Germline V CDR1 and CDR2: SSHAT, FNYEAQ (reference sequence). The CDR3 runs 15 residues. CDR3 DNA sequence: TGTGCCAGCAGCTTCTCACAGGGGGCATTGGAGACCCAGTACTTC. It yields the protein CASSFSQGALETQYF. The variable domain in full, completed from reference TRBV7-7 and TRBJ2-5, reads GAGVSQSPRYKVTKRGQDVTLRCDPISSHATLYWYQQALGQGPEFLTYFNYEAQPDKSGLPSDRFSAERPEGSISTLTIQRTEQRDSAMYRCASSFSQGALETQYFGPGTRLLVL.

The chain links TRBV12-3 or TRBV12-4 to TRBJ2-3; D may be TRBD2 (5 bases). V gave up 7 bases and J gave up 0 bases, with 8 bases separating them. This CDR3 contains 13 residues. In DNA, the CDR3 is TGTGCCAGCACCAGGACTAGCACAGATACGCAGTATTTT. Protein: CASTRTSTDTQYF.

V is TRBV6-5 and J is TRBJ1-5; D not certain. Trimming pared 7 bases from V and 4 bases from J, leaving 8 bases between. The CDR3 is 12 residues long. Germline loops: CDR1 MNHEY, CDR2 SVGAGI. The CDR3 bases are TGTGCCAGCACTACGGGTAATCAGCCCCAGCATTTT. Protein product: CASTTGNQPQHF.

The V and J genes are TRBV7-9 and TRBJ1-6, with 10 positions matching TRBD1. This CDR3 has 15 residues. The V and J ends lost 3 bases and 8 bases, in that order; junction bases with no gene match: 4. Germline lookup yields CDR1 SEHNR and CDR2 FQNEAQ (reference sequence). CDR3 amino acids: CASSLRQGADSPLHF. CDR3 sequence (DNA): TGTGCCAGCAGCTTGAGACAGGGGGCCGATTCACCCCTCCACTTT.

The CDR3 nucleotides read TGTGCCAGCAGTTACGGTAAGGGTCAGGGGTTCATCCAGCCCCAGCATTTT. Translation: CASSYGKGQGFIQPQHF. The rearrangement links TRBV6-2 or TRBV6-3 to TRBJ1-5; TRBD1 is a possible D gene (6 bases). Trimming cost V 2 bases and J 7 bases, with 21 bases left between them. Germline loops: CDR1 MNHEY, CDR2 SVGEGT. The CDR3 totals 17 residues.

The rearrangement uses TRBV19 and TRBJ1-4, with 11 nucleotides matching TRBD1. V lost 4 bases to trimming and J lost 10 bases; unmatched junction nucleotides: 2. Looked up from germline, CDR1 is LNHDA and CDR2 is SQIVND (reference sequence). There are 13 residues in the CDR3. The CDR3 DNA follows: TGTGCCAGTAGTACGGGACAGGGGGGAAAACTGTTTTTT. This translates into CASSTGQGGKLFF.

The chain carries TRBV9 and TRBJ1-6, with 9 bases fitting TRBD1. CDR3 length: 13 residues. With 4 bases clipped from V and 15 bases from J, the junction kept 8 bases outside the gene matches. CDR1 is SGDLS, CDR2 YYNGEE, per germline. CDR3 region: CASSPRTGEFLHF. CDR3 coding DNA: TGTGCCAGCAGCCCCCGGACAGGGGAGTTCCTCCACTTT.

The chain has TRBV7-2 and TRBJ2-5, with TRBD1 matching over 8 bases. After removal of 5 bases from V and 2 bases from J, the junction contained 10 bases not matched to a gene. CDR1 is SGHTA and CDR2 is FQGNSA in the germline V gene. The CDR3 loop spans 16 amino acids. DNA for the CDR3: TGTGCCAGCAGCCCCGGGACAGGAGGGGGGCAAGAGACCCAGTACTTC. The encoded protein is CASSPGTGGGQETQYF.

The chain employs TRBV6-5 and TRBJ2-1; D unresolved. Germline CDR1 is MNHEY and CDR2 is SVGAGI. V shed 8 bases and J shed 6 bases, with 11 bases lying between them. The CDR3 contains 12 residues. The CDR3 here is CASGRVSNEQFF. The CDR3, as DNA: TGTGCCAGCGGGCGAGTCTCCAATGAGCAGTTCTTC.

The chain combines TRBV7-9 with TRBJ1-2; the D is unclear. The CDR3 totals 15 residues. V lost 7 bases and J 2 bases, leaving 17 bases between the germline ends. Germline V CDR1 and CDR2: SEHNR, FQNEAQ (reference sequence). CDR3 region: CASTIGKGSNYGYTF. The CDR3 DNA sequence: TGTGCCAGCACCATCGGGAAGGGTTCAAACTATGGCTACACCTTC.